These 19 T cell receptor beta chains were all obtained from the same sample, sequenced in a study of CD8+ T cells in alopecia areata. RNA was extracted and reverse transcribed into cDNA as the sequencing template. Using immunoSEQ multiplex PCR, the repertoire was profiled, and TCRdb retains in-frame clones only, with some absent. Seen here are approximately 140,000 clones, over 80% observed once, and the top ten hold roughly 15%. The sequenced sample was CD8+ T cells sorted from blood, obtained at week 0. Every receptor here comes from a human donor with alopecia areata.

The rearrangement uses TRBV15 and TRBJ1-1; tentatively, D is TRBD1 (5 bases). Germline CDR1 LNHNV, CDR2 YYDKDF (reference sequence). This CDR3 is built from 14 residues. V dropped 0 bases and J dropped 8 bases, with 13 bases sitting between them. CDR3 sequence reads: CATSRDVTTDEAFF. Written as DNA, the CDR3 is TGTGCCACCAGCAGAGATGTTACGACAGACGAAGCTTTCTTT. The complete variable domain, with remaining parts taken from reference TRBV15 and TRBJ1-1, reads DAMVIQNPRYQVTQFGKPVTLSCSQTLNHNVMYWYQQKSSQAPKLLFHYYDKDFNNEADTPDNFQSRRPNTSFCFLDIRSPGLGDTAMYLCATSRDVTTDEAFFGQGTRLTVV.

The chain joins TRBV4-1 to TRBJ2-7, with TRBD1 matching 10 bases. The CDR3 extends over 14 amino acids. V shed 4 bases and J 5 bases; nucleotides not matched to a gene: 5. Germline V lookup: CDR1 MGHRA, CDR2 YSYEKL. The CDR3 here is CASSRGQGRDEQYF. For the CDR3, the DNA is TGCGCCAGCAGCCGGGGACAGGGGCGCGACGAGCAGTACTTC.

This chain uses TRBV5-6 with TRBJ2-1, with a tentative D call TRBD1 (5 bases). Trimming removed 4 bases from V and 6 bases from J, with 8 bases in between. The length of the CDR3 is 12 residues. Germline V CDR1 and CDR2: SGHDT, YYEEEE. The CDR3 loop is CASSPDSNEQFF. CDR3 bases: TGTGCCAGCAGCCCCGACAGCAATGAGCAGTTCTTC.

The chain couples TRBV29-1 to TRBJ2-7; D call uncertain. Trimming left V 1 base short and J 6 bases short, with 10 bases between. Germline values: CDR1 SQVTM, CDR2 ANQGSEA. CDR3 length: 12 amino acids. CDR3 DNA: TGCAGCGTTGAAGGTGAGCCGTCCGAGCAGTACTTC. Translated, it gives CSVEGEPSEQYF.

The CDR3: CASSSTGGQGLSGEAFF. The CDR3 bases are TGTGCCAGCAGCTCAACAGGGGGACAGGGTTTAAGCGGTGAAGCTTTCTTT. The chain uses TRBV9 and TRBJ1-1; 9 positions match TRBD1. This CDR3 contains 17 residues. The germline CDR1 and CDR2 sequences are SGDLS and YYNGEE. J was trimmed by 7 bases and V by 4 bases; bases with no gene match: 17.

This chain uses TRBV7-9 with TRBJ1-4; no clear D gene. Per germline, CDR1 SEHNR and CDR2 FQNEAQ (reference sequence). V gave up 1 base and J gave up 8 bases, with 8 bases separating them. This CDR3 has 13 amino acids. CDR3 in amino acids: CASSLEQGEKLFF. The CDR3 DNA follows: TGTGCCAGCAGCTTAGAACAAGGGGAAAAACTGTTTTTT.

This chain uses TRBV7-6 with TRBJ1-1; D gene uncertain. The CDR3 length is 13 residues. The germline V gene has CDR1 SGHVS and CDR2 FNYEAQ. V was clipped by 1 base and J by 4 bases, with 7 bases between them. The CDR3 coding sequence is TGTGCCAGCAGCTTAGTGGAGGTCACTGAAGCTTTCTTT. As protein: CASSLVEVTEAFF.

There are a few counts of this clone. The CDR3 nucleotides are TGTGCCAGCAGTCTGGGACTGACGTACAATGAGCAGTTCTTC. Encoded protein: CASSLGLTYNEQFF. V and J are TRBV27 and TRBJ2-1; D possibly corresponds to TRBD2 (6 bases). This CDR3 has 14 residues. Germline CDR1 MNHEY, CDR2 SMNVEV (reference sequence). V was shortened by 5 bases and J by 4 bases, with 12 bases between the two germline ends.

The chain couples TRBV6-5 to TRBJ1-2, with D maybe TRBD1 (6 bases). CDR3 size: 14 residues. Germline values: CDR1 MNHEY, CDR2 SVGAGI. V was pared by 0 bases and J by 6 bases, with 11 bases between. CDR3 amino acids: CASSYSPGAHGYTF. For the CDR3, the DNA is TGTGCCAGCAGTTACTCGCCAGGGGCCCATGGCTACACCTTC.

V is TRBV27 and J is TRBJ1-5, with D hard to call. There are 13 residues in the CDR3. CDR1 and CDR2 from the germline V gene are MNHEY and SMNVEV (reference sequence). Trimming pared 5 bases from V and 1 base from J, leaving 6 bases between. The CDR3 loop reads CASSPDSNQPQHF. In nucleotides, the CDR3 is TGTGCCAGCAGTCCCGACAGCAATCAGCCCCAGCATTTT.

DNA of the CDR3: TGTGCCAGCAGCTTCGGGACCGACGAGCAGTACTTC. It is translated as CASSFGTDEQYF. This rearrangement joins TRBV5-4 to TRBJ2-5; perhaps D is TRBD1 or TRBD2 (5 bases each). The J call may not be correct, given that the DNA end is closer to TRBJ2-7. Germline V gene lookup returns CDR1 SGHNT and CDR2 YYREEE (reference sequence). The CDR3 runs 12 residues.

About this clone itself: Other DNA sequences in the sample encode the same CDR3. This chain joins TRBV4-1 and TRBJ2-1; a weak D match, TRBD1 (5 bases). V gave up 3 bases and J gave up 5 bases, with 8 bases separating them. Germline CDR1 MGHRA, CDR2 YSYEKL. The CDR3 contains 13 residues. Here the CDR3 reads CASSQVGDNEQFF. DNA of the CDR3: TGCGCCAGCAGCCAGGTAGGGGACAATGAGCAGTTCTTC.

The CDR3 protein is CSVGGTGQGPYNEQFF. In nucleotides, the CDR3 is TGCAGCGTGGGGGGTACGGGACAGGGTCCCTACAATGAGCAGTTCTTC. The rearrangement links TRBV29-1 to TRBJ2-1; 9 nucleotides align to TRBD1. After removal of 6 bases from V and 2 bases from J, the junction contained 11 bases not matched to a gene. Germline CDR1 reads SQVTM; CDR2 reads ANQGSEA. There are 16 residues in the CDR3.

The chain recombines TRBV27 with TRBJ2-3, with TRBD2 matching 7 bases. The CDR3 totals 17 residues. Trimming at V came to 5 bases and at J to 0 bases, leaving 11 bases not matched to a gene. From germline, CDR1 is MNHEY and CDR2 SMNVEV (reference sequence). The CDR3 region is CASSPGAGIPSTDTQYF. CDR3 in DNA: TGTGCCAGCAGTCCTGGAGCGGGAATCCCTAGCACAGATACGCAGTATTTT.

The genes are TRBV25-1 and TRBJ2-7; the match to TRBD1 covers 7 bases. Unmatched junction bases numbered 13, after V lost 2 bases and J lost 6 bases. The CDR3 loop spans 16 amino acids. Germline lookup yields CDR1 MGHDK and CDR2 SYGVNS. The CDR3 loop reads CASSETSEGGRSEQYF. The CDR3 DNA follows: TGTGCCAGCAGTGAAACGTCCGAAGGGGGCCGTTCCGAGCAGTACTTC.

Only one count was recorded for this clone. The chain combines TRBV11-2 with TRBJ2-7, with 11 bases fitting TRBD2. The CDR3 loop spans 17 amino acids. Unmatched junction bases numbered 7, after V lost 0 bases and J lost 3 bases. The germline V gene has CDR1 SGHAT and CDR2 FQNNGV. Here the CDR3 reads CASSLDVTSGGYYEQYF. DNA of the CDR3: TGTGCCAGCAGCTTAGATGTCACTAGCGGGGGCTACTACGAGCAGTACTTC.

The gene calls are TRBV29-1 and TRBJ2-1; possibly TRBD2 for D (5 bases). Germline V lookup: CDR1 SQVTM, CDR2 ANQGSEA. Trimming pared 5 bases from V and 7 bases from J, leaving 12 bases between. This CDR3 spans 12 amino acids. DNA of the CDR3: TGCAGCGTTCAGAGACTACATAATGAGCAGTTCTTC. Translation: CSVQRLHNEQFF.

The CDR3 reads CAWSVRRDLYEQYF. In DNA, the CDR3 is TGTGCCTGGAGTGTAAGGCGGGACCTCTACGAGCAGTACTTC. The chain carries TRBV30 and TRBJ2-7; possible D gene TRBD2, 6 bases. Trimming stripped 0 bases from V and 3 bases from J, with 12 bases between. This CDR3 is 14 amino acids long. CDR1 is GTSNPN and CDR2 is SVGIG in the germline V gene (reference sequence).

This clone was detected once. Other DNA sequences in the same sample also yield this CDR3. The chain uses TRBV30 and TRBJ2-1; D is uncertain. Trimming removed 0 bases at V and 6 bases at J, with 6 bases between. The CDR3 is 12 residues long. CDR1 and CDR2 (germline): GTSNPN, SVGIG (reference sequence). CDR3 sequence reads: CAWSVLGNEQFF. CDR3 bases: TGTGCCTGGAGTGTTCTGGGCAATGAGCAGTTCTTC.